Listed below are T cell receptor beta chains from one sample, sequenced in a study of response to subunit inactivated influenza vaccine. A single record per CDR3 protein comes from TCRdb applying MiXCR to the RT-PCR reads. The sample records 500,000 to 600,000 distinct CDR3 sequences, 10% to 15% being singletons. The sequences come from PBMCs from blood, collected more than 35 days after vaccination. The receptor set was obtained from a man aged 50-59 years who received an inactivated influenza vaccine. CDR3s include the opening cysteine and the closing phenylalanine or tryptophan. D genes are given only for firm matches. Not all rows give a size; the values are once, few, many and, for expanded clones, a class.

CDR3 DNA: TGTGCCAGCACCGCAGGGTATGGGGCCAACGTCCTGACTTTC; CDR3 protein: CASTAGYGANVLTF; clone size: NA; V gene: TRBV12-3/TRBV12-4; D gene: NA; J gene: TRBJ2-6
CDR3 DNA: TGTGCCAGCAGCCAAATTCATGGACTAGCAACCTACAATGAGCAGTTCTTC; CDR3 protein: CASSQIHGLATYNEQFF; clone size: few; V gene: TRBV14; D gene: TRBD2; J gene: TRBJ2-1
CDR3 DNA: TGTGCCAGCAGTGTGAGGGGCAGGGCCTACACCTTC; CDR3 protein: CASSVRGRAYTF; clone size: NA; V gene: TRBV12-3/TRBV12-4; D gene: NA; J gene: TRBJ1-2
CDR3 DNA: TGTGCCAGCAGACGCCTAGCGGGGGGGCGTACAGATACGCAGTATTTT; CDR3 protein: CASRRLAGGRTDTQYF; clone size: NA; V gene: TRBV11-2; D gene: TRBD2; J gene: TRBJ2-3
CDR3 DNA: TGTGCCAGCAGTAGAGGGGGTCTCCCAGCCAAAAACATTCAGTACTTC; CDR3 protein: CASSRGGLPAKNIQYF; clone size: few; V gene: TRBV6-2/TRBV6-3; D gene: NA; J gene: TRBJ2-4
CDR3 DNA: TGTGCCAGCAGCTCGGGGGCAGGGAAATACAATGAGCAGTTCTTC; CDR3 protein: CASSSGAGKYNEQFF; clone size: many; V gene: TRBV5-5; D gene: NA; J gene: TRBJ2-1
CDR3 DNA: TGTGCCAGCAGCTTAATGGCTGGCACTAGCACAGATACGCAGTATTTT; CDR3 protein: CASSLMAGTSTDTQYF; clone size: NA; V gene: TRBV13; D gene: NA; J gene: TRBJ2-3
CDR3 DNA: TGCAGTGCGAAGGCAAAACAGGGGACTCAGCCCCAGCATTTT; CDR3 protein: CSAKAKQGTQPQHF; clone size: many; V gene: TRBV20-1; D gene: TRBD1; J gene: TRBJ1-5
CDR3 DNA: TGTGCCAGCAGCTTAATAGGGGGTGGAGCGGGACAGGGGGCGGATGAGCAGTACTTC; CDR3 protein: CASSLIGGGAGQGADEQYF; clone size: NA; V gene: TRBV28; D gene: TRBD1; J gene: TRBJ2-7
CDR3 DNA: TGTGCCAGCTCATCGGGACAGCTAGCCATGAACACTGAAGCTTTCTTT; CDR3 protein: CASSSGQLAMNTEAFF; clone size: NA; V gene: TRBV18; D gene: TRBD1; J gene: TRBJ1-1
CDR3 DNA: TGTGCCAGCAGTCCGTTCTTAGTTTCGGCGAACACCGGGGAGCTGTTTTTT; CDR3 protein: CASSPFLVSANTGELFF; clone size: NA; V gene: TRBV12-3/TRBV12-4; D gene: NA; J gene: TRBJ2-2
CDR3 DNA: TGTGCCAGCAGCTCAATAGCGGGGGGGCTTCTTCAGTTCTTC; CDR3 protein: CASSSIAGGLLQFF; clone size: NA; V gene: TRBV11-2; D gene: TRBD2; J gene: TRBJ2-1
CDR3 DNA: TGCAGTGCTTTACCAGCGGGAGGCCCTTACAATGAGCAGTTCTTC; CDR3 protein: CSALPAGGPYNEQFF; clone size: many; V gene: TRBV20-1; D gene: TRBD2; J gene: TRBJ2-1
CDR3 DNA: TGTGCCAGCAGCCGAACAGGAAGCTGGAACACTGAAGCTTTCTTT; CDR3 protein: CASSRTGSWNTEAFF; clone size: few; V gene: TRBV5-5; D gene: NA; J gene: TRBJ1-1
CDR3 DNA: TGTGCCAGTAGCCCTACCCGGACCGCTGAGCAGTACTTC; CDR3 protein: CASSPTRTAEQYF; clone size: NA; V gene: TRBV19; D gene: NA; J gene: TRBJ2-7
CDR3 DNA: TGTGCCTGCAGTCTTTATACCGGGACAGATTTTGCCGGGGAGCTGTTTTTT; CDR3 protein: CACSLYTGTDFAGELFF; clone size: NA; V gene: TRBV12-5; D gene: TRBD1; J gene: TRBJ2-2
CDR3 DNA: TGTGCCAGCTCTGAAGCGGGGGGCGGGGAGCTGTTTTTT; CDR3 protein: CASSEAGGGELFF; clone size: few; V gene: TRBV12-3/TRBV12-4; D gene: TRBD2; J gene: TRBJ2-2
CDR3 DNA: TGCGCCAGCAGTTATAGCGGTAACTCGGTAGATACGCAGTATTTT; CDR3 protein: CASSYSGNSVDTQYF; clone size: few; V gene: TRBV5-1; D gene: NA; J gene: TRBJ2-3
CDR3 DNA: TGCGCCAGCAGCTCGAACGCAGGGTCAGAGAATACGCAGTATTTT; CDR3 protein: CASSSNAGSENTQYF; clone size: once; V gene: TRBV5-1; D gene: NA; J gene: TRBJ2-3
CDR3 DNA: TGCGCCAGCAGCTGGACGGGGGGGGGCCGCACAGATACGCAGTATTTT; CDR3 protein: CASSWTGGGRTDTQYF; clone size: NA; V gene: TRBV5-1; D gene: TRBD2; J gene: TRBJ2-3
CDR3 DNA: TGCGCCAGCAGCCAAGAAATTGTAGCCGCGGTAGGGAACACTGAAGCTTTCTTT; CDR3 protein: CASSQEIVAAVGNTEAFF; clone size: NA; V gene: TRBV4-3; D gene: NA; J gene: TRBJ1-1
CDR3 DNA: TGCAGTGCTAGAGATGGTAGGAGGGGCCAGAACTACGAGCAGTACTTC; CDR3 protein: CSARDGRRGQNYEQYF; clone size: NA; V gene: TRBV20-1; D gene: NA; J gene: TRBJ2-7
CDR3 DNA: TGTGCCAGCAGCCGTGGAGGGGTACAACCTTTGGATGAGCAGTTCTTC; CDR3 protein: CASSRGGVQPLDEQFF; clone size: many; V gene: TRBV7-3; D gene: NA; J gene: TRBJ2-1
CDR3 DNA: TGCGCCAGCAGCTTGGTGTTGTCAGGGGGAAAAGATGAGCAGTTCTTC; CDR3 protein: CASSLVLSGGKDEQFF; clone size: many; V gene: TRBV5-1; D gene: TRBD1; J gene: TRBJ2-1
CDR3 DNA: TGTGCCAGCCGGACAGCCAAGTTGCAGTACTTC; CDR3 protein: CASRTAKLQYF; clone size: many; V gene: TRBV25-1; D gene: NA; J gene: TRBJ2-7
CDR3 DNA: TGTGCCAGCAGTTTGAGCGGGATAGCCGGGGAGCTGTTTTTT; CDR3 protein: CASSLSGIAGELFF; clone size: few; V gene: TRBV6-5; D gene: TRBD2; J gene: TRBJ2-2
CDR3 DNA: TGTGCCACCAGCCTAGCCAGGGCAGTCAACACCGGGGAGCTGTTTTTT; CDR3 protein: CATSLARAVNTGELFF; clone size: few; V gene: TRBV24-1; D gene: NA; J gene: TRBJ2-2
CDR3 DNA: TGTGCCAGCAGCGGACAGGGTCGAAATGAAAAACTGTTTTTT; CDR3 protein: CASSGQGRNEKLFF; clone size: NA; V gene: TRBV12-3/TRBV12-4; D gene: TRBD1; J gene: TRBJ1-4
CDR3 DNA: TGTGCCAGCAGTTTGTCTCGGGGGGCGGCCCAAGGCGCCCAGTACTTC; CDR3 protein: CASSLSRGAAQGAQYF; clone size: NA; V gene: TRBV12-3/TRBV12-4; D gene: NA; J gene: TRBJ2-5
CDR3 DNA: TGCAGCGTTGAAAGGACAGGGGTAGGAGATACGCAGTATTTT; CDR3 protein: CSVERTGVGDTQYF; clone size: NA; V gene: TRBV29-1; D gene: TRBD1; J gene: TRBJ2-3
CDR3 DNA: TGTGCCACCAGCAGAGATCAACAGGGTGCTCCTCTGACTTTC; CDR3 protein: CATSRDQQGAPLTF; clone size: NA; V gene: TRBV15; D gene: NA; J gene: TRBJ2-6
CDR3 DNA: TGTGCCAGCAGCTTATACGGTTTGGATGAAAAACTGTTTTTT; CDR3 protein: CASSLYGLDEKLFF; clone size: NA; V gene: TRBV7-2; D gene: NA; J gene: TRBJ1-4
CDR3 DNA: TGTGCCAGCAGTCGGACAGAGAACTATAATTCACCCCTCCACTTT; CDR3 protein: CASSRTENYNSPLHF; clone size: few; V gene: TRBV12-3/TRBV12-4; D gene: NA; J gene: TRBJ1-6
CDR3 DNA: TGTGCCACCGGGACAGACCCCGAGGACACCGGGGAGCTGTTTTTT; CDR3 protein: CATGTDPEDTGELFF; clone size: few; V gene: TRBV10-3; D gene: TRBD1; J gene: TRBJ2-2
CDR3 DNA: TGTGCCAGCAGTTTATCCCTACTACCTAGACTAGCGGGAGGCCCCAATCAATACAATGAGCAGTTCTTC; CDR3 protein: CASSLSLLPRLAGGPNQYNEQFF; clone size: few; V gene: TRBV28; D gene: TRBD2; J gene: TRBJ2-1
CDR3 DNA: TGCGCCAGCAGCTTGGACAGCGGGGACTATGGCTACACCTTC; CDR3 protein: CASSLDSGDYGYTF; clone size: few; V gene: TRBV5-1; D gene: NA; J gene: TRBJ1-2
CDR3 DNA: TGCGCCAGCAGAGTTATAGCGGGGAACACCGGGGAGCTGTTTTTT; CDR3 protein: CASRVIAGNTGELFF; clone size: few; V gene: TRBV5-1; D gene: TRBD2; J gene: TRBJ2-2
CDR3 DNA: TGCAGTGCTAGGACCTTATCGGTGAGCAATGAGCAGTTCTTC; CDR3 protein: CSARTLSVSNEQFF; clone size: few; V gene: TRBV20-1; D gene: NA; J gene: TRBJ2-1
CDR3 DNA: TGCAGTGCTAGGGGGGCTTCTAGCGGGAATTCTTACTACGAGCAGTACTTC; CDR3 protein: CSARGASSGNSYYEQYF; clone size: NA; V gene: TRBV20-1; D gene: TRBD2; J gene: TRBJ2-7
CDR3 DNA: TGTGCCAGCAGCGACACTGGACAGGGGGGACGAGATACGCAGTATTTT; CDR3 protein: CASSDTGQGGRDTQYF; clone size: few; V gene: TRBV9; D gene: TRBD1; J gene: TRBJ2-3
CDR3 DNA: TGCGCCAGCGCGGCAGAGAACTATGGCTACACCTTC; CDR3 protein: CASAAENYGYTF; clone size: NA; V gene: TRBV5-1; D gene: NA; J gene: TRBJ1-2
CDR3 DNA: TGCGCCAGCAGCTTGTGGGGAACTAGCACAGATACGCAGTATTTT; CDR3 protein: CASSLWGTSTDTQYF; clone size: few; V gene: TRBV5-1; D gene: NA; J gene: TRBJ2-3
CDR3 DNA: TGTGCCAGCAGCCAAGTTTACGCCTCCGGCTCCTACAATGAGCAGTTCTTC; CDR3 protein: CASSQVYASGSYNEQFF; clone size: few; V gene: TRBV3-1; D gene: NA; J gene: TRBJ2-1
CDR3 DNA: TGTGCCAGCAGGGGGGCAGCTAACTATGGCTACACCTTC; CDR3 protein: CASRGAANYGYTF; clone size: few; V gene: TRBV7-2; D gene: NA; J gene: TRBJ1-2
CDR3 DNA: TGTGCCAGCAGCTCGTCCGGGACACTCCTATACGAGCAGTACTTC; CDR3 protein: CASSSSGTLLYEQYF; clone size: NA; V gene: TRBV7-9; D gene: NA; J gene: TRBJ2-7
CDR3 DNA: TGCAGTGCTAGGGCGAGGACAGGGGAGGAGACCCAGTACTTC; CDR3 protein: CSARARTGEETQYF; clone size: few; V gene: TRBV20-1; D gene: TRBD1; J gene: TRBJ2-5
CDR3 DNA: TGCAGCGTTGAGGGCAGCCTACAAGAGACCCAGTACTTC; CDR3 protein: CSVEGSLQETQYF; clone size: few; V gene: TRBV29-1; D gene: NA; J gene: TRBJ2-5
CDR3 DNA: TGCAGTGCTAGTGACAGGGGGCCTTCCTACGAGCAGTACTTC; CDR3 protein: CSASDRGPSYEQYF; clone size: few; V gene: TRBV20-1; D gene: TRBD1; J gene: TRBJ2-7
CDR3 DNA: TGTGCCAGCAGCCAAGATCTCGAGCAGTACTTC; CDR3 protein: CASSQDLEQYF; clone size: NA; V gene: TRBV3-1; D gene: NA; J gene: TRBJ2-7
CDR3 DNA: TGTGCCAGCAGCCCTTTACAGGGAATTGGTTCCGGGGAGCTGTTTTTT; CDR3 protein: CASSPLQGIGSGELFF; clone size: many; V gene: TRBV7-9; D gene: NA; J gene: TRBJ2-2